The 10 T cell receptor beta chains given below trace back to one sample, sequenced in a study of blood T cell repertoires in COVID-19. Sequencing was performed with immunoSEQ multiplex PCR; in TCRdb, only in-frame clones are kept and a portion is missing. Of a few hundred thousand clones in the sample, 70% to 90% were seen once. Sequenced: peripheral blood. These receptors were obtained from a man aged 18 to 29 with COVID-19, enrolled during active disease.

This clone has only one observation. Other DNA sequences of this sample code for an identical CDR3. The rearrangement joins TRBV20-1 to TRBJ2-5; the D gene is possibly TRBD2 (5 bases). Germline assignment: CDR1 DFQATT and CDR2 SNEGSKA (reference sequence). V lost 3 bases, J lost 3 bases, and 8 bases lay in between. The CDR3 has 12 residues. The CDR3 reads CSASSGKETQYF. CDR3 sequence (DNA): TGCAGTGCTAGTTCCGGGAAAGAGACCCAGTACTTC.

V gene TRBV7-9 combines with J gene TRBJ2-7; 12 nucleotides agree with TRBD2. This CDR3 spans 14 amino acids. V shed 4 bases, J shed 6 bases, and the junction held 4 bases outside the gene matches. In germline, CDR1 is SEHNR, CDR2 FQNEAQ (reference sequence). The CDR3 is CASSYGLAGPEQYF. The DNA for the CDR3 is TGTGCCAGCAGCTACGGACTAGCGGGACCCGAGCAGTACTTC. Together with reference TRBV7-9 and TRBJ2-7, the CDR3 gives the full variable domain: DTGVSQNPRHKITKRGQNVTFRCDPISEHNRLYWYRQTLGQGPEFLTYFQNEAQLEKSRLLSDRFSAERPKGSFSTLEIQRTEQGDSAMYLCASSYGLAGPEQYFGPGTRLTVT.

This sequence joins TRBV5-4 and TRBJ2-1; weak D call: TRBD2 (5 bases). Germline-derived CDR1 and CDR2 are SGHNT and YYREEE (reference sequence). The CDR3 has 14 amino acids. Trimming removed 0 bases at V and 6 bases at J, with 10 bases between. The CDR3 nucleotides read TGTGCCAGCAGCTTGGTTGGGAGCGGCAATGAGCAGTTCTTC. It translates to CASSLVGSGNEQFF.

This rearrangement joins TRBV27 to TRBJ2-7; 10 bases are shared with TRBD2. J lost 4 bases, V lost 7 bases, and 13 bases had no gene match. The CDR3 has 16 amino acids. Germline V gives CDR1 MNHEY, CDR2 SMNVEV (reference sequence). CDR3 residues: CASTLRGGLAYYEQYF. CDR3 nucleotide sequence: TGTGCCAGCACCCTTAGGGGGGGACTAGCGTATTACGAGCAGTACTTC.

The rearrangement links TRBV7-9 to TRBJ2-2; 8 bases agree with TRBD2. Germline V gene data show CDR1 as SEHNR and CDR2 as FQNEAQ (reference sequence). The CDR3 runs 15 residues. Trimming at V came to 5 bases and at J to 2 bases, leaving 4 bases not matched to a gene. The CDR3 DNA is TGTGCCAGCAGCCCTAGCGGGTCAAACACCGGGGAGCTGTTTTTT. This encodes CASSPSGSNTGELFF. The variable domain in full, completed from reference TRBV7-9 and TRBJ2-2, reads DTGVSQNPRHKITKRGQNVTFRCDPISEHNRLYWYRQTLGQGPEFLTYFQNEAQLEKSRLLSDRFSAERPKGSFSTLEIQRTEQGDSAMYLCASSPSGSNTGELFFGEGSRLTVL.

This chain uses TRBV5-1 with TRBJ1-1, with 7 bases fitting TRBD1. The CDR3 is 16 amino acids. Germline V gene sequence: CDR1 SGHRS, CDR2 YFSETQ. Losses at the gene ends were 1 base for V and 1 base for J; bases not matched to a gene: 7. The CDR3 DNA follows: TGCGCCAGCAGCTTGCTGCACCGGACAGGGAACACTGAAGCTTTCTTT. This codes for CASSLLHRTGNTEAFF.

The gene calls are TRBV2 and TRBJ2-3, with D possibly TRBD2 on 6 matching bases. The CDR3 length is 12 residues. In germline, CDR1 is SNHLY, CDR2 FYNNEI. The V gene lost 11 bases and the J gene lost 2 bases, with 11 bases spanning the gap. CDR3 nucleotide sequence: TGTGCCTCCGGGAGCCTCACAGATACGCAGTATTTT. Its translation is CASGSLTDTQYF. The full variable domain, rest sourced from reference TRBV2 and TRBJ2-3, is EPEVTQTPSHQVTQMGQEVILRCVPISNHLYFYWYRQILGQKVEFLVSFYNNEISEKSEIFDDQFSVERPDGSNFTLKIRSTKLEDSAMYFCASGSLTDTQYFGPGTRLTVL.

This clone was seen ten or more times. The chain employs TRBV11-2 and TRBJ1-1; D gene uncertain. V gave up 2 bases and J gave up 4 bases, with 11 bases separating them. The CDR3 is 14 amino acids. The germline V gene has CDR1 SGHAT and CDR2 FQNNGV. DNA of the CDR3: TGTGCCAGCAGCTTACTGGGGAGCCGCACTGAAGCTTTCTTT. This sequence encodes CASSLLGSRTEAFF.

This chain joins TRBV9 and TRBJ2-1; 8 bases fit TRBD2. CDR1 is SGDLS, CDR2 YYNGEE, per germline. CDR3 length: 16 residues. V trimming: 4 bases; J trimming: 8 bases; junction bases outside the gene matches: 14. CDR3 in amino acids: CASSPLVREGRDEQFF. The CDR3 DNA is TGTGCCAGCAGCCCGCTTGTCCGGGAGGGCCGGGATGAGCAGTTCTTC.

In its sample, this clone was seen a few times. V is TRBV25-1 and J is TRBJ2-2; maybe TRBD2 (5 bases). Per germline, CDR1 MGHDK and CDR2 SYGVNS. The CDR3 contains 15 residues. The V and J ends lost 3 bases and 2 bases respectively, with 10 bases between them. The CDR3: CASSDPRTNTGELFF. As DNA, the CDR3 is TGTGCCAGCAGTGATCCCAGGACTAACACCGGGGAGCTGTTTTTT.